A single sample is the source of the 20 T cell receptor beta chains below, sequenced in a study of low-dose radiotherapy and immunotherapy resistance in tumors. Both TCRalpha and TCRbeta chains were reverse transcribed with V-gene-specific primers. TCRs were amplified for approximately 21 PCR cycles with a constant-region primer and V-primer adapter. MiXCR was run by TCRdb on the reads, yielding one entry per CDR3 protein. Here the sample spans 55,000 to 70,000 distinct CDR3 sequences, under 30% being singletons. The time point here: before trial treatment. The source material was PBMCs, sampled before treatment. These receptors came from a male donor with prostate cancer.

This clonotype has at least ten counts. The rearrangement joins TRBV4-2 to TRBJ2-5; 8 bases match TRBD1. The germline CDR1 and CDR2 sequences are LGHNA and YNFKEQ. The CDR3 has 16 amino acids. J lost 6 bases, V lost 0 bases, and 9 bases had no gene match. The chain's CDR3 is CASSQEGGRGPKTQYF. The CDR3, as DNA: TGTGCCAGCAGCCAAGAAGGTGGCAGGGGGCCGAAGACCCAGTACTTC.

The chain couples TRBV3-1 to TRBJ1-2, with 7 positions matching TRBD1. The ends lost 4 bases at V and 4 bases at J; junction bases unmatched: 6. The CDR3 is 14 residues long. Germline V gene data show CDR1 as LGHDT and CDR2 as YNNKEL (reference sequence). For the CDR3, the DNA is TGTGCCAGCAGCCCCAGGGACAGCTCCTATGGCTACACCTTC. This sequence encodes CASSPRDSSYGYTF.

Ten or more counts support this clonotype. The chain couples TRBV5-1 to TRBJ2-2; 13 bases line up with TRBD2. The CDR3 totals 16 residues. J was trimmed by 3 bases and V by 2 bases; bases with no gene match: 1. Germline CDR1 reads SGHRS; CDR2 reads YFSETQ. Written as DNA, the CDR3 is TGCGCCAGCAGCTTTACTAGCGGGAGGGACACCGGGGAGCTGTTTTTT. It yields the protein CASSFTSGRDTGELFF.

This chain connects TRBV5-5 to TRBJ2-1; D is undetermined. Germline CDR1 SGHKS, CDR2 YYEKEE (reference sequence). V was shortened by 0 bases and J by 4 bases, with 5 bases between the two germline ends. The CDR3 runs 13 residues. The CDR3 DNA reads as TGTGCCAGCAGCTTGGCTCTTTACAATGAGCAGTTCTTC. It encodes CASSLALYNEQFF.

This clonotype was recorded once. Written as DNA, the CDR3 is TGTGCCAGCAGGTCAGGGTTTTCTGCTGAAAAACTGTTTTTT. Amino acid sequence: CASRSGFSAEKLFF. The V and J genes are TRBV12-3 or TRBV12-4 and TRBJ1-4, with D possibly TRBD1 on 5 matching bases. This CDR3 has 14 amino acids. Trimming cost V 6 bases and J 7 bases, with 15 bases left between them.

This clonotype was counted at least ten times. The genes are TRBV10-1 and TRBJ2-1; D possibly corresponds to TRBD1 (6 bases). Germline V CDR1 and CDR2: WNHNN, SYGVQD (reference sequence). CDR3 size: 13 residues. The V end lost 3 bases, the J end lost 6 bases, and 9 bases lay between the germline ends. The CDR3 nucleotides are TGCGCCAGCAGTGAATCAGGGGTCAATGAGCAGTTCTTC. This translates into CASSESGVNEQFF.

At least ten counts were recorded for this clonotype. The chain employs TRBV29-1 and TRBJ1-2, with D hard to call. V shed 4 bases and J shed 6 bases, with 9 bases lying between them. Per germline, CDR1 SQVTM and CDR2 ANQGSEA. The CDR3 totals 11 residues. The CDR3 sequence is CSVVLGDGYTF. In DNA, the CDR3 is TGCAGCGTTGTTTTGGGAGATGGCTACACCTTC.

This clonotype has ten or more counts. The J gene is TRBJ2-2, the V gene TRBV11-1; TRBD1 might be the D (5 bases). The CDR3 spans 14 residues. V lost 3 bases and J 1 base, leaving 6 bases between the germline ends. The germline V gene encodes CDR1 SGHAT and CDR2 FQDESV (reference sequence). The DNA of the CDR3 is TGTGCCAGCAGCTTTCAGGGGAACACCGGGGAGCTGTTTTTT. It yields the protein CASSFQGNTGELFF.

This clonotype has a count of ten or more. V and J are TRBV6-5 and TRBJ2-5, with D possibly matching TRBD1 (6 bases). Germline CDR1 MNHEY, CDR2 SVGAGI. Trimming took off 6 bases at V and 1 base at J, with 15 bases between the two ends. The CDR3 runs to 15 residues. CDR3: CASSRGTIPQETQYF. Here the CDR3 DNA reads TGTGCCAGCAGCCGAGGGACAATTCCCCAAGAGACCCAGTACTTC.

The table lists this clonotype with many counts. V gene TRBV7-9 combines with J gene TRBJ2-7; 10 positions match TRBD1. The CDR3 has 15 amino acids. CDR1 and CDR2 (germline): SEHNR, FQNEAQ (reference sequence). Losses at the gene ends were 5 bases for V and 3 bases for J; bases not matched to a gene: 7. DNA of the CDR3: TGTGCCAGCAGCCCTGGGGGACAGGGGCTCTACGAGCAGTACTTC. Its protein product is CASSPGGQGLYEQYF.

Here the CDR3 DNA reads TGTGCCAGCAGTTTAACAGCGAGGGGGGAAGAGACCCAGTACTTC. This codes for CASSLTARGEETQYF. The chain uses TRBV27 and TRBJ2-7; D may match TRBD1 or TRBD2 (6 bases each). Matching the DNA end better, TRBJ2-5 makes the J call doubtful. The CDR3 totals 15 residues. Germline CDR1 reads MNHEY; CDR2 reads SMNVEV (reference sequence).

The rearrangement uses TRBV5-1 and TRBJ2-1; TRBD2 aligns across 7 bases. The CDR3 spans 14 residues. V shed 5 bases, J shed 8 bases, and the junction held 10 bases outside the gene matches. Germline assignment: CDR1 SGHRS and CDR2 YFSETQ. The CDR3, as DNA: TGCGCCAGCAGACCCCCGGGAGGTTACCATGAGCAGTTCTTC. Residues: CASRPPGGYHEQFF.

This clonotype was seen many times. The chain combines TRBV7-2 with TRBJ1-1; perhaps TRBD1 as D (6 bases). The CDR3 is 14 amino acids. Trimming removed 1 base at V and 1 base at J, with 7 bases between. Germline V gene sequence: CDR1 SGHTA, CDR2 FQGNSA. For the CDR3, the DNA is TGTGCCAGCAGCTTAGGAGGGGGGAACACTGAAGCTTTCTTT. Encoded protein: CASSLGGGNTEAFF. Full variable domain (outside the CDR3, taken from reference TRBV7-2 and TRBJ1-1): GAGVSQSPSNKVTEKGKDVELRCDPISGHTALYWYRQSLGQGLEFLIYFQGNSAPDKSGLPSDRFSAERTGGSVSTLTIQRTQQEDSAVYLCASSLGGGNTEAFFGQGTRLTVV.

This chain uses TRBV14 with TRBJ2-5; unclear D gene. V was pared by 1 base and J by 5 bases, with 11 bases between. The germline gives CDR1 SGHDN, CDR2 FVKESK. The CDR3 sequence is 14 residues long. Written as DNA, the CDR3 is TGTGCCAGCAGCCAAGGGGCCCGTTCCGAGACCCAGTACTTC. Translated, it gives CASSQGARSETQYF.

CDR3 amino acids: CASSWELSYEQYF. CDR3 bases: TGCGCCAGCAGCTGGGAGCTATCCTACGAGCAGTACTTC. J is TRBJ2-7 and V is TRBV5-1; tentative D call: TRBD2 (5 bases). The CDR3 covers 13 residues. V lost 3 bases to trimming and J lost 1 base, with 8 bases between them. The germline V gene encodes CDR1 SGHRS and CDR2 YFSETQ.

Ten or more counts support this clonotype. V gene TRBV2 combines with J gene TRBJ2-2; 9 nucleotides agree with TRBD1. The junction had 12 bases not matched to a gene; V was cut back by 6 bases and J by 7 bases. CDR3 length equals 16 residues. Germline CDR1 SNHLY, CDR2 FYNNEI. The CDR3 is CASRSGQGLYDGELFF. For the CDR3, the DNA is TGTGCCAGCAGATCAGGACAGGGGCTATACGACGGGGAGCTGTTTTTT.

This clonotype came up many times. This chain uses TRBV18 with TRBJ2-3, with 7 nucleotides matching TRBD1. From germline, CDR1 is KGHSH and CDR2 LQKENI. The trim removed 4 bases at V and 4 bases at J, leaving 8 bases unmatched. This CDR3 contains 15 residues. Here the CDR3 reads CASSRRDRLSDTQYF. The CDR3 DNA is TGTGCCAGCTCACGCCGGGACAGACTTTCAGATACGCAGTATTTT.

V usage is TRBV28 and J usage is TRBJ2-3, with TRBD2 matching over 7 bases. Germline CDR1 is MDHEN and CDR2 is SYDVKM. This CDR3 spans 17 amino acids. Germline trimming cut 4 bases from V and 6 bases from J; bases unmatched to any gene: 16. The CDR3 DNA is TGTGCCAGCAGTTCCCCCGGATTGACGGGAGGAAGGGATACGCAGTATTTT. Translating it yields CASSSPGLTGGRDTQYF. The full variable domain, completed using reference TRBV28 and TRBJ2-3, is DVKVTQSSRYLVKRTGEKVFLECVQDMDHENMFWYRQDPGLGLRLIYFSYDVKMKEKGDIPEGYSVSREKKERFSLILESASTNQTSMYLCASSSPGLTGGRDTQYFGPGTRLTVL.

This clonotype was found many times. The chain combines TRBV7-3 with TRBJ2-5; the D gene is possibly TRBD2 (6 bases). V lost 5 bases and J lost 1, with 8 bases in between. Germline loops: CDR1 SGHTA, CDR2 FQGTGA. CDR3 size: 13 residues. CDR3 nucleotide sequence: TGTGCCAGCAGCAAGGAGGGCCAAGAGACCCAGTACTTC. Protein product: CASSKEGQETQYF.

Remarks on this clonotype: A far larger clone is off by one base, so a read error is likely. The chain carries TRBV6-6 and TRBJ1-5; D is undetermined. Looked up from germline, CDR1 is MNHNY and CDR2 is SVGAGI (reference sequence). The CDR3 totals 13 residues. CDR3 in amino acids: CASSFDANQPQRF. Written as DNA, the CDR3 is TGTGCCAGCAGTTTCGATGCCAATCAGCCCCAGCGTTTT.